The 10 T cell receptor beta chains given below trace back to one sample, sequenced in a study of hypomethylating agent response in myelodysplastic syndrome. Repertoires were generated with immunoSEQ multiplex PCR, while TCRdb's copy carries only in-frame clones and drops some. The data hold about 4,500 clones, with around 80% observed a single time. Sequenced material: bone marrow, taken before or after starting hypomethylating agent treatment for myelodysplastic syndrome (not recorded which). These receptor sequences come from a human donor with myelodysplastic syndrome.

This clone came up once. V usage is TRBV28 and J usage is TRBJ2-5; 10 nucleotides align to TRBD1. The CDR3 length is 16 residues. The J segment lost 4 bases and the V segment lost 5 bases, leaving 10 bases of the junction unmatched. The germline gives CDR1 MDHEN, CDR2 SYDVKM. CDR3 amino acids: CASSRGTGVRIETQYF. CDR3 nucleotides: TGTGCCAGCAGTCGAGGGACAGGGGTAAGGATAGAGACCCAGTACTTC.

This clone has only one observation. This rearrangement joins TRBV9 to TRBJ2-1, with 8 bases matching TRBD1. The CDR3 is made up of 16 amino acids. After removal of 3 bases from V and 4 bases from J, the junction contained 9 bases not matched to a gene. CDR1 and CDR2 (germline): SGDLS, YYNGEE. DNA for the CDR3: TGTGCCAGCAGCGCTTCTCAGGGGGCGGGGTACAATGAGCAGTTCTTC. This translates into CASSASQGAGYNEQFF.

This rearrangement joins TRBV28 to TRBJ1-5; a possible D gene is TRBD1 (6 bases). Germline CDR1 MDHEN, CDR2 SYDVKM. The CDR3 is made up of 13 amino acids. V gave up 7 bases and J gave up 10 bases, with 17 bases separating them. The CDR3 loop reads CASTLGGGLPQHF. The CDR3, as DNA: TGTGCCAGCACTTTGGGAGGGGGGCTTCCCCAGCATTTT.

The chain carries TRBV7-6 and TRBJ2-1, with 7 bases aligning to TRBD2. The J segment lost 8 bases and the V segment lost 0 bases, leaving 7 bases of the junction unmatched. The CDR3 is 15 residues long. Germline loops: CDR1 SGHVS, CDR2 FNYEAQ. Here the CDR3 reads CASSLAVRETDEQFF. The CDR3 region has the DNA TGTGCCAGCAGCTTAGCGGTGCGGGAGACTGATGAGCAGTTCTTC.

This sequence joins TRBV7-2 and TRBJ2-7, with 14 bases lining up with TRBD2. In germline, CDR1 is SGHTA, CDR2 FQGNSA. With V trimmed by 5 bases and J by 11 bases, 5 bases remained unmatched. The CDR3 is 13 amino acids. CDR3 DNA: TGTGCCAGCAGCCTCGGACTAGCGGGAGGCAAGTACTTC. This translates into CASSLGLAGGKYF.

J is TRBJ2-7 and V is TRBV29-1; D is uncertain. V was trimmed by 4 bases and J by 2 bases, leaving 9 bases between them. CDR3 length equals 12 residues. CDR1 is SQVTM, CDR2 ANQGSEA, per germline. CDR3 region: CSVGPATYEQYF. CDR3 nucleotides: TGCAGCGTTGGGCCTGCTACCTACGAGCAGTACTTC.

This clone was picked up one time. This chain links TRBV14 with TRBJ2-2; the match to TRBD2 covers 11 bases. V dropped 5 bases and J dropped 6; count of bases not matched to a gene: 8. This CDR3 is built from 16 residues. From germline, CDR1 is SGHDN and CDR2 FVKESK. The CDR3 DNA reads TGTGCCAGCAGCACGCGACTAGCGGGAAGGGCCGGGGAGCTGTTTTTT. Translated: CASSTRLAGRAGELFF.

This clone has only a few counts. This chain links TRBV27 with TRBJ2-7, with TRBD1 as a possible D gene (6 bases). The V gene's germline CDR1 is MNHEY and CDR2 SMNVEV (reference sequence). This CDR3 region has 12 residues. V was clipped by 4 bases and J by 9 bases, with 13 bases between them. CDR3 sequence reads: CASSSYQGTQYF. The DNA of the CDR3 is TGTGCCAGCAGTTCCTACCAGGGGACGCAGTACTTC.

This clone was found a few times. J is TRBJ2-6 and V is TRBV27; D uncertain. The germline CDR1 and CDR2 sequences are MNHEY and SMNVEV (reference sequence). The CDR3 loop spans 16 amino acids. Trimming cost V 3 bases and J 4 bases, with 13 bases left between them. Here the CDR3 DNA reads TGTGCCAGCAGTTTTTTTGGTTCGCGGGGGGCCAACGTCCTGACTTTC. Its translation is CASSFFGSRGANVLTF. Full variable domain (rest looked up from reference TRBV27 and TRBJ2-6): EAQVTQNPRYLITVTGKKLTVTCSQNMNHEYMSWYRQDPGLGLRQIYYSMNVEVTDKGDVPEGYKVSRKEKRNFPLILESPSPNQTSLYFCASSFFGSRGANVLTFGAGSRLTVL.

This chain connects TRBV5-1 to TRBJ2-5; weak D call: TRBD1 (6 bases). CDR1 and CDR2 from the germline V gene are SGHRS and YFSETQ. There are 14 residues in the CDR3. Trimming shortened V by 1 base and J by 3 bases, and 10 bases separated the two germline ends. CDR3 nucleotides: TGCGCCAGCAGCTTGAGTCAGGGGAAAGAGACCCAGTACTTC. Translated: CASSLSQGKETQYF.